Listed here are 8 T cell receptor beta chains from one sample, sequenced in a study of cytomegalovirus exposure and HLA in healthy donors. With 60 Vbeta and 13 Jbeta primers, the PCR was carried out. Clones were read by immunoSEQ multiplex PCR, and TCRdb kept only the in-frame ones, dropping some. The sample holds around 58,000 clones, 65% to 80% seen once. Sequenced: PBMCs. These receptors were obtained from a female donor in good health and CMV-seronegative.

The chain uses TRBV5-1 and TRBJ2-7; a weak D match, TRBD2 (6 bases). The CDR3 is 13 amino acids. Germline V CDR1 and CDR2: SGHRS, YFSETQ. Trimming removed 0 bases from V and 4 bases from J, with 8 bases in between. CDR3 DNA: TGCGCCAGCAGCTTGGATAGCGGATACGAGCAGTACTTC. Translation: CASSLDSGYEQYF.

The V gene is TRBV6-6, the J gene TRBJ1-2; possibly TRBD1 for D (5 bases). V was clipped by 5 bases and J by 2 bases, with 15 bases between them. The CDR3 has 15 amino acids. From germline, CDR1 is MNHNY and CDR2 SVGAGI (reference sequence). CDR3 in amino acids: CASSQGTSQNYGYTF. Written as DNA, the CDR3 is TGTGCCAGCAGTCAAGGGACTTCTCAGAACTATGGCTACACCTTC.

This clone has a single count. DNA for the CDR3: TGTGCCAGCAGTGAAGCGATCCTCCAGGGCGACGAGCAGTACTTC. Residues: CASSEAILQGDEQYF. The V call is TRBV6-1, the J call TRBJ2-7; tentatively, D is TRBD1 (5 bases). The CDR3 is 15 residues long. CDR1 is MNHNS and CDR2 is SASEGT in the germline V gene. The V end lost 0 bases, the J end lost 5 bases, and 14 bases lay between the germline ends.

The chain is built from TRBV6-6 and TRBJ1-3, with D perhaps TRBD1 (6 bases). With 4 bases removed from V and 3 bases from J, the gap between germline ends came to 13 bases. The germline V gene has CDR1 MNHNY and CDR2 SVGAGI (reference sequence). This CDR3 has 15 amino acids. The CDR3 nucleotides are TGTGCCAGCAGTTCTACGGGGGGGCGTGGAAACACCATATATTTT. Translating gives CASSSTGGRGNTIYF.

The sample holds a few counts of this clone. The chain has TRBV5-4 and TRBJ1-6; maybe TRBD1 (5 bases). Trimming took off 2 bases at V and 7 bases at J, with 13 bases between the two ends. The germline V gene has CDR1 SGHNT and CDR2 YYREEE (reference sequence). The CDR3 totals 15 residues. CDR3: CASSLGPKGNSPLHF. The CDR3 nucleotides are TGTGCCAGCAGCTTAGGACCTAAGGGGAATTCACCCCTCCACTTT.

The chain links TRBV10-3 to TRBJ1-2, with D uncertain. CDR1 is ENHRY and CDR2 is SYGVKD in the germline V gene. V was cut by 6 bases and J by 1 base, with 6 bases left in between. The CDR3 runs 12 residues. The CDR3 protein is CAISQNNYGYTF. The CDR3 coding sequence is TGTGCCATCAGCCAGAATAACTATGGCTACACCTTC.

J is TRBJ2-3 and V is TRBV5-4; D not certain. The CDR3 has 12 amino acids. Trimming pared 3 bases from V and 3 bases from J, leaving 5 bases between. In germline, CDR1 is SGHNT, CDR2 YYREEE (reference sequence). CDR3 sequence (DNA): TGTGCCAGCAGCTCCGAGACAGATACGCAGTATTTT. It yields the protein CASSSETDTQYF.

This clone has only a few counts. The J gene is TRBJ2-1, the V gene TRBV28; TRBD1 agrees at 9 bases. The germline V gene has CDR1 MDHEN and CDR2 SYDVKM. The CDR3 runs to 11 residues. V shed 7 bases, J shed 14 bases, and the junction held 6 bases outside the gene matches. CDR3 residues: CASKLRDREFF. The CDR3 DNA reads TGTGCCAGCAAACTCCGGGACAGGGAGTTCTTC.